This TCR beta chain comes out of a study of T cell changes during pregnancy in multiple sclerosis. V lost 5 bases, J lost 3 bases, and 11 bases lay in between. This CDR3 is built from 14 residues. From germline, CDR1 is SGHTA and CDR2 FQGNSA. Clones were sequenced by immunoSEQ multiplex PCR, and TCRdb holds only the in-frame ones, with some missing. The data show 70,000 to 80,000 clones, with less than 95% seen just once and approximately 0.63% held by the top ten. Material: peripheral blood, obtained in the third trimester of pregnancy. The TCR comes from a female donor with multiple sclerosis, enrolled in a pregnancy study. The V gene is TRBV7-2, the J gene TRBJ1-5; a weak D match, TRBD1 (5 bases). The CDR3 coding sequence is TGTGCCAGCAGCCCCGGGGGATTCAATCAGCCCCAGCATTTT. It encodes CASSPGGFNQPQHF.